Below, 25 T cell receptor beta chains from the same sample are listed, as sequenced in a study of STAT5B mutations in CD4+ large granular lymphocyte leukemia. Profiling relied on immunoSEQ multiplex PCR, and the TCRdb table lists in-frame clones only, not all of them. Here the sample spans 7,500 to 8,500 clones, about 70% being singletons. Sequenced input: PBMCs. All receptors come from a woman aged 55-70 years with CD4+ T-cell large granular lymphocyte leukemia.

The CDR3 loop is CASSESFGGRDNSPLHF. DNA of the CDR3: TGCGCCAGCAGTGAGTCGTTTGGGGGTAGGGATAATTCACCCCTCCACTTT. The rearrangement joins TRBV10-2 to TRBJ1-6, with D possibly being TRBD1 (5 bases). The CDR3 runs to 17 residues. V dropped 0 bases and J dropped 5 bases, with 14 bases sitting between them. Germline lookup yields CDR1 WSHSY and CDR2 SAAADI.

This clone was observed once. As DNA, the CDR3 is TGTGCCAGCAGCTTAGAGGGACTAGCGGACTACAATGAGCAGTTCTTC. Translating gives CASSLEGLADYNEQFF. The chain combines TRBV11-3 with TRBJ2-1; 11 bases agree with TRBD2. This CDR3 has 16 residues. Germline V gene sequence: CDR1 SGHNT, CDR2 YENEEA. After removal of 0 bases from V and 3 bases from J, the junction contained 1 base not matched to a gene.

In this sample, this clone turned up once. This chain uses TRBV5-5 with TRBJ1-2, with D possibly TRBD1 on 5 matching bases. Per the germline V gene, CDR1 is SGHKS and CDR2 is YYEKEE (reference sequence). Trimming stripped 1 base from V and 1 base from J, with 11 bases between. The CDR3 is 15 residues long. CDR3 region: CASSLTGQINYGYTF. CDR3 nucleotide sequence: TGTGCCAGCAGCTTGACAGGCCAAATTAACTATGGCTACACCTTC.

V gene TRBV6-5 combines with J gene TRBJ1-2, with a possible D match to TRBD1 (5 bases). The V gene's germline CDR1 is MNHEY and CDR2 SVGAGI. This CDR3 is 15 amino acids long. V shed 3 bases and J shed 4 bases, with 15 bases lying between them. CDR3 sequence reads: CASSYRRGDFYGYTF. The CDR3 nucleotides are TGTGCCAGCAGTTATAGGAGGGGAGACTTCTATGGCTACACCTTC.

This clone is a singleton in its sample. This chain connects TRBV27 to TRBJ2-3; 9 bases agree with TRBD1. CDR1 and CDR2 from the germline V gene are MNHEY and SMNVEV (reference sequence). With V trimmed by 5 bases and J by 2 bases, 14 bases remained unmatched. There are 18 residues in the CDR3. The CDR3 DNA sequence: TGTGCCAGCAGTGTCCGGGACAGGGCTACCCGTTTCACAGATACGCAGTATTTT. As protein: CASSVRDRATRFTDTQYF.

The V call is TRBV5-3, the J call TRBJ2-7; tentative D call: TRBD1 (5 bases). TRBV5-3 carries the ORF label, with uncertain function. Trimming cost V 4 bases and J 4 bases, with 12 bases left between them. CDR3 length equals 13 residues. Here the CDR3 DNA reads TGTGCCAGAAGCCCGCAGGGTTTGTACGAGCAGTACTTC. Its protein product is CARSPQGLYEQYF.

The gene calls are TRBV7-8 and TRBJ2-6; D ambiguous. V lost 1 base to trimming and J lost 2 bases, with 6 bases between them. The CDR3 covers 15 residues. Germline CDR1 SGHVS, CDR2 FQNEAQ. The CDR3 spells CASSLGHPGANVLTF. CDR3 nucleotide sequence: TGTGCCAGCAGCTTAGGCCACCCTGGGGCCAACGTCCTGACTTTC.

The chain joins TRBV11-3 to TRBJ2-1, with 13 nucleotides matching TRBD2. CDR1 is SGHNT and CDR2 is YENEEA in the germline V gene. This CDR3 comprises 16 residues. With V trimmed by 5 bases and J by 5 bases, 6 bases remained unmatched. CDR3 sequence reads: CASSRTSGGYNNEQFF. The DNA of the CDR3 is TGTGCCAGCAGCCGGACTAGCGGGGGTTATAACAATGAGCAGTTCTTC.

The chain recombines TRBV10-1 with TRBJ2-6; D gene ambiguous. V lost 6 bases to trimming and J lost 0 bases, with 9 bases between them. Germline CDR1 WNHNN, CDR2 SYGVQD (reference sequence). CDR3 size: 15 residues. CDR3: CASSLPISGANVLTF. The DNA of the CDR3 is TGCGCCAGCAGCTTACCTATCTCTGGGGCCAACGTCCTGACTTTC.

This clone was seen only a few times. CDR3: CASSLRGDTEAFF. The CDR3 bases are TGCGCCAGCAGCTTACGGGGGGACACTGAAGCTTTCTTT. V gene TRBV5-1 combines with J gene TRBJ1-1; D might be TRBD1 (5 bases). Germline CDR1 SGHRS, CDR2 YFSETQ. Trimming took 2 bases from V and 3 from J, leaving 8 bases between them. The CDR3 loop spans 13 amino acids.

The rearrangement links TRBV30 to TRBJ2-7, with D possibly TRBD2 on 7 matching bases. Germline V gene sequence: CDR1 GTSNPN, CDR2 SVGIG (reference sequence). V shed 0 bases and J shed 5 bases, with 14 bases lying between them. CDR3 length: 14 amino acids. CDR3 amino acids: CAWSVGGGFDEQYF. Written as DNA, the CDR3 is TGTGCCTGGAGTGTGGGGGGGGGCTTCGACGAGCAGTACTTC.

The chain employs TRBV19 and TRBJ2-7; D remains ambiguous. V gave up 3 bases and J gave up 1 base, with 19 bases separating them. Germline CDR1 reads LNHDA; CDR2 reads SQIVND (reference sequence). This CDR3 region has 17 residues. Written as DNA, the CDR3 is TGTGCCAGTAGTATCCGGCAACCCGGTACCATTTCCTACGAGCAGTACTTC. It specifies CASSIRQPGTISYEQYF.

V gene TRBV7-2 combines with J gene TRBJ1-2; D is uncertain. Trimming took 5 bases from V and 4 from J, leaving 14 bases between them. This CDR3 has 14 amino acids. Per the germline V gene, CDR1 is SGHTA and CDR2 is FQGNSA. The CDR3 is CASSPRTHPYGYTF. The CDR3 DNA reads TGTGCCAGCAGCCCGCGGACCCATCCCTATGGCTACACCTTC. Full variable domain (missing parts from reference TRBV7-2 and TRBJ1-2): GAGVSQSPSNKVTEKGKDVELRCDPISGHTALYWYRQSLGQGLEFLIYFQGNSAPDKSGLPSDRFSAERTGGSVSTLTIQRTQQEDSAVYLCASSPRTHPYGYTFGSGTRLTVV.

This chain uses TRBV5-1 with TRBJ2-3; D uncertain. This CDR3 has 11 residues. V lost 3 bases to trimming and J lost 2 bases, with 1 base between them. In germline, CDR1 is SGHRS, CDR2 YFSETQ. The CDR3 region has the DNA TGCGCCAGCAGCTCCACAGATACGCAGTATTTT. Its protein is CASSSTDTQYF.

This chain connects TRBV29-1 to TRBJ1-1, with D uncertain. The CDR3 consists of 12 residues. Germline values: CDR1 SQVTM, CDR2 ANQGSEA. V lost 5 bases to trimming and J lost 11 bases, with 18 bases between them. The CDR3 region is CSVRVDVRTAFF. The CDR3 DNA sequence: TGCAGCGTTCGAGTAGACGTGCGTACGGCTTTCTTT.

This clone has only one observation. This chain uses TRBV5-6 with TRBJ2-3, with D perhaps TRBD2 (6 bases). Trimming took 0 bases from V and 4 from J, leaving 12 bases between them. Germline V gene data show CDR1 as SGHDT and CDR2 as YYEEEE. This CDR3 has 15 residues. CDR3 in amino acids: CASSLGQGGADTQYF. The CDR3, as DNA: TGTGCCAGCAGCTTGGGGCAGGGAGGCGCAGATACGCAGTATTTT.

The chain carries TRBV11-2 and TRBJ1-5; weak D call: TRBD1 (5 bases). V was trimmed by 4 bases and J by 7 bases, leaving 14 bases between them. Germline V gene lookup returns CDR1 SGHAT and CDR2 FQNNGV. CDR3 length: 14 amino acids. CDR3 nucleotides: TGTGCCAGCAGCTCGGGGACGGCGATACAGCCCCAGCATTTT. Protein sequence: CASSSGTAIQPQHF. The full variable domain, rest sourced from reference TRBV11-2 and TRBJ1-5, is EAGVAQSPRYKIIEKRQSVAFWCNPISGHATLYWYQQILGQGPKLLIQFQNNGVVDDSQLPKDRFSAERLKGVDSTLKIQPAKLEDSAVYLCASSSGTAIQPQHFGDGTRLSIL.

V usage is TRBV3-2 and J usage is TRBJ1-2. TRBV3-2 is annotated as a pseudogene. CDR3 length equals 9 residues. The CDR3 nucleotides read TGTGCCCCGCCTTTGGGCTACACCTTC. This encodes CAPPLGYTF.

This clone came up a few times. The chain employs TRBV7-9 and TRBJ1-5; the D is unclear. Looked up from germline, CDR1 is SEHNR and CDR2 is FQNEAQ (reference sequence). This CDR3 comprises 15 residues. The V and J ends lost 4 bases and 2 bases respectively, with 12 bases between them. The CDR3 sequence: CASSSTGPGNQPQHF. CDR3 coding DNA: TGTGCCAGCAGCTCCACGGGCCCTGGCAATCAGCCCCAGCATTTT.

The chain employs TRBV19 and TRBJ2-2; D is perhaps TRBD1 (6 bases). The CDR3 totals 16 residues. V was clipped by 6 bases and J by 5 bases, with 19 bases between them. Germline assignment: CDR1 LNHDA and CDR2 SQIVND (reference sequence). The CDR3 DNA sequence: TGTGCCAGTAGAGAACAGGGCCTTGGGGGAACCGGGGAGCTGTTTTTT. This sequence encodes CASREQGLGGTGELFF.

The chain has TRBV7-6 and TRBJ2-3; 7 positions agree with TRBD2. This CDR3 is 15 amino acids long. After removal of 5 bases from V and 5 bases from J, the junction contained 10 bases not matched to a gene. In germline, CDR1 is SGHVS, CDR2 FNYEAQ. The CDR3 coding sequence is TGTGCCAGCAGCATGACAGCGGGAAGGGTAGATACGCAGTATTTT. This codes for CASSMTAGRVDTQYF.

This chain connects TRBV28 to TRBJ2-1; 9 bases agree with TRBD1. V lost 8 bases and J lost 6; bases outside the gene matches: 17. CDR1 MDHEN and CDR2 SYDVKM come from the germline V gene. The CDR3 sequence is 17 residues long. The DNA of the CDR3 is TGTGCCAGCTCTGACTTCAAAGGACAGGGGTCTGGCAATGAGCAGTTCTTC. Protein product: CASSDFKGQGSGNEQFF.

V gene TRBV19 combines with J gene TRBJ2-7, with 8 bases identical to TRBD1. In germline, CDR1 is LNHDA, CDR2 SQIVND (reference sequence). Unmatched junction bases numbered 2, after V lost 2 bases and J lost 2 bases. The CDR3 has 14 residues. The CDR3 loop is CASSIRTGPYEQYF. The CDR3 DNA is TGTGCCAGTAGTATAAGGACAGGGCCCTACGAGCAGTACTTC.

The CDR3 nucleotides are TGTGCCAGCAGCCAACAAACCCTAGGCTTGAACACTGAAGCTTTCTTT. This sequence encodes CASSQQTLGLNTEAFF. The chain employs TRBV2 and TRBJ1-1; D is unresolved. This CDR3 has 16 residues. V was clipped by 6 bases and J by 0 bases, with 17 bases between them. Looked up from germline, CDR1 is SNHLY and CDR2 is FYNNEI.

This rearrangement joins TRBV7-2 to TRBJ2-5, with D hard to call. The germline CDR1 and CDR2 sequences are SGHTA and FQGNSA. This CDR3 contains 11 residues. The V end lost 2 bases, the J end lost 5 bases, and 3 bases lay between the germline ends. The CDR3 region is CASSLLETQYF. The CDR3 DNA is TGTGCCAGCAGCTTACTGGAGACCCAGTACTTC.